What follows are 10 T cell receptor beta chains derived from one specimen sequenced in a study of blood T cells in healthy people across ages. Next came a second PCR, run for about 7 to 12 cycles, which used a sample-barcoded 5' primer along with a J-beta primer mix. Each CDR3 protein gets one entry after TCRdb re-called the 5' RACE reads with MiXCR. The sample carries 1.8 million or so distinct CDR3 sequences, roughly two fifths recorded once. Sequenced: blood. These receptors all stem from a human donor in good health.

The V and J genes are TRBV3-1 and TRBJ1-5; D is ambiguous. Germline-derived CDR1 and CDR2 are LGHDT and YNNKEL (reference sequence). The CDR3 totals 15 residues. V lost 4 bases to trimming and J lost 0 bases, with 10 bases between them. CDR3 in DNA: TGTGCCAGCAGCCCGTCGCCGAATAGCAATCAGCCCCAGCATTTT. It encodes CASSPSPNSNQPQHF.

This clonotype showed up just a few times. The V call is TRBV9, the J call TRBJ2-3, with 8 bases that match TRBD2. V dropped 2 bases and J dropped 3; count of bases not matched to a gene: 11. The CDR3 has 17 residues. Germline-derived CDR1 and CDR2 are SGDLS and YYNGEE. CDR3 nucleotides: TGTGCCAGCAGCGTTTCTGGGCCACTAGCGGTAACAGATACGCAGTATTTT. It encodes CASSVSGPLAVTDTQYF.

A remark on this clonotype: An end of the junction differs from the germline gene, which may be a read error. The chain links TRBV3-1 to TRBJ2-1; 8 nucleotides agree with TRBD2. CDR1 is LGHDT and CDR2 is YNNKEL in the germline V gene (reference sequence). CDR3 size: 17 residues. CDR3 sequence (DNA): TGTGCCAGCAGCCAAGAGATCCCCAACGGGGGGGGCAATGAGCGGTTCTTC. Translation: CASSQEIPNGGGNERFF.

CDR3: CASRDSLSYEQYF. DNA for the CDR3: TGCGCCAGCAGGGACAGCCTTTCCTACGAGCAGTACTTC. J is TRBJ2-7 and V is TRBV5-1; D may be TRBD1 (6 bases). CDR1 SGHRS and CDR2 YFSETQ come from the germline V gene. The V end lost 5 bases, the J end lost 1 base, and 10 bases lay between the germline ends. There are 13 residues in the CDR3.

The genes are TRBV15 and TRBJ2-3, with D perhaps TRBD2 (6 bases). The germline CDR1 and CDR2 sequences are LNHNV and YYDKDF (reference sequence). The CDR3 is 13 amino acids. V was clipped by 9 bases and J by 6 bases, with 16 bases between them. The CDR3 DNA follows: TGTGCCACTCCCGGAAAACTAGCTGATACGCAGTATTTT. This codes for CATPGKLADTQYF.

V and J are TRBV28 and TRBJ1-4; possible D gene TRBD1, 6 bases. The CDR3 is 15 residues long. Germline-derived CDR1 and CDR2 are MDHEN and SYDVKM. Trimming took 6 bases from V and 7 from J, leaving 18 bases between them. This CDR3 reads CASRAPRGGLEKLFF. CDR3 in DNA: TGTGCCAGCAGGGCCCCTCGTGGGGGGCTTGAAAAACTGTTTTTT.

The V call is TRBV28, the J call TRBJ1-1, with D uncertain. The CDR3 is 12 residues long. The V end was cut by 8 bases, the J end by 1 base, with 8 bases between. Germline V gene data show CDR1 as MDHEN and CDR2 as SYDVKM. The CDR3 is CASRTTNTEAFF. DNA for the CDR3: TGTGCCAGCCGCACGACGAACACTGAAGCTTTCTTT.

The chain combines TRBV5-1 with TRBJ2-5; TRBD2 agrees at 8 bases. CDR3 length equals 14 residues. The germline gives CDR1 SGHRS, CDR2 YFSETQ. Losses at the gene ends were 3 bases for V and 5 bases for J; bases not matched to a gene: 6. CDR3 amino acids: CASSYAGTSETQYF. The CDR3 DNA reads as TGCGCCAGCAGCTACGCCGGGACTAGTGAGACCCAGTACTTC.

This clonotype was found a few times. V usage is TRBV5-1 and J usage is TRBJ2-1, with D maybe TRBD2 (6 bases). The V and J ends lost 4 bases and 0 bases respectively, with 14 bases between them. The CDR3 totals 16 residues. CDR1 and CDR2 from the germline V gene are SGHRS and YFSETQ. The CDR3 coding sequence is TGCGCCAGCAGCGCGGGGACCGATCTCTCCTACAATGAGCAGTTCTTC. Its protein product is CASSAGTDLSYNEQFF.

The chain links TRBV7-2 to TRBJ2-1, with 7 bases that match TRBD1. The CDR3 covers 15 residues. Germline CDR1 SGHTA, CDR2 FQGNSA. J lost 7 bases, V lost 4 bases, and 10 bases had no gene match. The CDR3 DNA sequence: TGTGCCAGCAGCTCCCCTGACAGGGCCCGTAATGAGCAGTTCTTC. Encoded protein: CASSSPDRARNEQFF.